One and the same sample provided the 12 T cell receptor beta chains below, sequenced in a study of T-cell memory formation after mild COVID-19. MiXCR was run by TCRdb on the 5' RACE reads, yielding one entry per CDR3 protein. The sample shows about 470,000 distinct CDR3 sequences, roughly 18% of them seen only once. The specimen was PBMCs or a T cell subset sorted from them (not recorded which). The receptors derive from an adult woman who had mild COVID-19 (a few samples of this study predate the infection). Cell type and time point are not known.

The chain carries TRBV6-5 and TRBJ1-2; D not resolved. V dropped 5 bases and J dropped 5 bases, with 15 bases sitting between them. This CDR3 is 14 amino acids long. CDR1 is MNHEY and CDR2 is SVGAGI in the germline V gene. The CDR3 loop is CASSQYAGVYGYTF. CDR3 sequence (DNA): TGTGCCAGCAGTCAGTATGCCGGGGTATATGGCTACACCTTC.

This clonotype appeared a few times. V usage is TRBV6-5 and J usage is TRBJ2-7; 8 bases are a match to TRBD1. V was clipped by 3 bases and J by 5 bases; unmatched bases: 9. Germline CDR1 reads MNHEY; CDR2 reads SVGAGI. The CDR3 is 15 amino acids. CDR3 sequence reads: CASSYLAGGRDEQYF. The CDR3 DNA sequence: TGTGCCAGCAGTTATTTGGCAGGGGGCCGAGACGAGCAGTACTTC.

This sequence joins TRBV5-1 and TRBJ2-2; TRBD2 aligns across 7 bases. In germline, CDR1 is SGHRS, CDR2 YFSETQ. V trimming: 3 bases; J trimming: 3 bases; junction bases outside the gene matches: 2. CDR3 length: 14 residues. The CDR3 region has the DNA TGCGCCAGCAGCTCGGGGAGGGACACCGGGGAGCTGTTTTTT. Residues: CASSSGRDTGELFF.

This clonotype has a handful of counts. The chain has TRBV4-1 and TRBJ2-1; D ambiguous. The CDR3 length is 16 residues. Germline V CDR1 and CDR2: MGHRA, YSYEKL. Trimming shortened V by 0 bases and J by 0 bases, and 9 bases separated the two germline ends. The CDR3 region is CASSQDFMSSYNEQFF. The CDR3 DNA sequence: TGCGCCAGCAGCCAAGATTTCATGAGCTCCTACAATGAGCAGTTCTTC.

CDR3 sequence reads: CATSDLRSAGNGELFF. The CDR3 bases are TGTGCCACCAGTGATTTGAGATCGGCGGGTAACGGGGAGCTGTTTTTT. The V call is TRBV24-1, the J call TRBJ2-2; D may be TRBD2 (5 bases). Germline CDR1 is KGHDR and CDR2 is SFDVKD. The V end lost 0 bases, the J end lost 7 bases, and 14 bases lay between the germline ends. The CDR3 sequence is 16 residues long.

This clonotype occurred many times. The chain links TRBV5-1 to TRBJ2-5, with 9 bases aligning to TRBD1. The CDR3 is made up of 16 amino acids. V was pared by 4 bases and J by 2 bases, with 9 bases of the junction left unmatched. CDR1 SGHRS and CDR2 YFSETQ come from the germline V gene. Written as DNA, the CDR3 is TGCGCCAGCAGCGTGGGAGGGACAGGGAATCAAGAGACCCAGTACTTC. Translated: CASSVGGTGNQETQYF.

CDR3 residues: CASSYSPGLVAYNEQFF. CDR3 coding DNA: TGTGCCAGCAGTTACTCGCCGGGACTAGTGGCCTACAATGAGCAGTTCTTC. The V gene is TRBV6-5, the J gene TRBJ2-1; 8 nucleotides line up with TRBD2. Germline V lookup: CDR1 MNHEY, CDR2 SVGAGI. V was clipped by 0 bases and J by 2 bases; unmatched bases: 6. The CDR3 contains 17 residues.

As DNA, the CDR3 is TGTGCCTGGAACAGCGGGGGAGGCAATGAGCAGTTCTTC. Encoded protein: CAWNSGGGNEQFF. This chain joins TRBV30 and TRBJ2-1; 8 nucleotides match TRBD2. Trimming removed 4 bases from V and 6 bases from J; junction bases left unmatched: 5. CDR3 length: 13 amino acids. CDR1 GTSNPN and CDR2 SVGIG come from the germline V gene (reference sequence).

The rearrangement links TRBV20-1 to TRBJ1-2; D is possibly TRBD1 (5 bases). Trimming removed 3 bases at V and 3 bases at J, with 11 bases between. The CDR3 contains 13 residues. Germline V lookup: CDR1 DFQATT, CDR2 SNEGSKA (reference sequence). DNA of the CDR3: TGCAGTGCTAGGTTGTTGGGGGACTATGGCTACACCTTC. Protein product: CSARLLGDYGYTF.

This clonotype showed up just a few times. The chain combines TRBV11-2 with TRBJ2-4; 11 nucleotides match TRBD2. Germline CDR1 and CDR2: SGHAT and FQNNGV. The ends lost 5 bases at V and 0 bases at J; junction bases unmatched: 6. The CDR3 sequence is 17 residues long. CDR3 amino acids: CASSSLAGGPAKNIQYF. Here the CDR3 DNA reads TGTGCCAGCAGCAGCTTAGCGGGAGGGCCAGCCAAAAACATTCAGTACTTC.

This clonotype appeared a few times. The chain carries TRBV12-3 or TRBV12-4 and TRBJ2-7; perhaps TRBD1 as D (6 bases). Trimming removed 3 bases at V and 3 bases at J, with 15 bases between. This CDR3 spans 15 amino acids. The CDR3 spells CASSLSDRRFYEQYF. For the CDR3, the DNA is TGTGCCAGCAGTTTGAGTGACAGGAGATTCTACGAGCAGTACTTC.

This chain links TRBV2 with TRBJ2-5, with 8 bases that match TRBD2. This CDR3 region has 13 residues. Germline V gene sequence: CDR1 SNHLY, CDR2 FYNNEI. Trimming cost V 7 bases and J 10 bases; bases outside gene matches: 11. CDR3 nucleotide sequence: TGTGCCAGCACCCAAGCGGGGGACATGGGCCAGTACTTC. Protein sequence: CASTQAGDMGQYF.